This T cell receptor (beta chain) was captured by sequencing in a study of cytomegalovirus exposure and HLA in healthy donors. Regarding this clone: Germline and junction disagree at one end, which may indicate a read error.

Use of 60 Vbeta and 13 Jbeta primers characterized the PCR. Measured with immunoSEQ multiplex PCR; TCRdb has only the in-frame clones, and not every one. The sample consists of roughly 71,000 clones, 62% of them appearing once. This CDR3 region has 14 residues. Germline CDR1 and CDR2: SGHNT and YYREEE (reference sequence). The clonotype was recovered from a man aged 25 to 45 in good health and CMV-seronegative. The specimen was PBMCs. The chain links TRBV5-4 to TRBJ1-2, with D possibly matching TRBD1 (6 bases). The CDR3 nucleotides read TGTGCCAGCAGCACTAGCGGGGGGCTGGATGGCCACACCTTC. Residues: CASSTSGGLDGHTF.